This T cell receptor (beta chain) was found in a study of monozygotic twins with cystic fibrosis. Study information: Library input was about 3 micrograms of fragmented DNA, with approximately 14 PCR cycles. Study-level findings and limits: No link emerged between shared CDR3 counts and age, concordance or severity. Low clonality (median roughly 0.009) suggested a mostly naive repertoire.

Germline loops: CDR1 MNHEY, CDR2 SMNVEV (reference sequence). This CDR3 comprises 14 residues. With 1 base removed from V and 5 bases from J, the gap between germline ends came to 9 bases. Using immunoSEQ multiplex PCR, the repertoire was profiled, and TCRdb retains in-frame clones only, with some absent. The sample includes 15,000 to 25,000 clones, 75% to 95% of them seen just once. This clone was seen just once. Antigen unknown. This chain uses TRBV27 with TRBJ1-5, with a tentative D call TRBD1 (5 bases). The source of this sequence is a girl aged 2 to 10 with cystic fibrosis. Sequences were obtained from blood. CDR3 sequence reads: CASSLWGVDQPQHF. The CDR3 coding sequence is TGTGCCAGCAGTTTATGGGGGGTTGATCAGCCCCAGCATTTT.